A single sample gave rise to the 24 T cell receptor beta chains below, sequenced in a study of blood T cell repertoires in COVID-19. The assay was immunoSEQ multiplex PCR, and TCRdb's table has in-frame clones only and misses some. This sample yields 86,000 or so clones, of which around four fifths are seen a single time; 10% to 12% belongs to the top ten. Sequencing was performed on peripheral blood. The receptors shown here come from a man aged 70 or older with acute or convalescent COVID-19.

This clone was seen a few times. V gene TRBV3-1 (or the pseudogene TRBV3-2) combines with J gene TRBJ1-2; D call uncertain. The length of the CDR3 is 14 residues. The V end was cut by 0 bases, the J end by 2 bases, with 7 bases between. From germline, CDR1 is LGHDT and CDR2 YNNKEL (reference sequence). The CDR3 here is CASSQDPGNYGYTF. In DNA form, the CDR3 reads TGTGCCAGCAGCCAAGATCCGGGAAACTATGGCTACACCTTC.

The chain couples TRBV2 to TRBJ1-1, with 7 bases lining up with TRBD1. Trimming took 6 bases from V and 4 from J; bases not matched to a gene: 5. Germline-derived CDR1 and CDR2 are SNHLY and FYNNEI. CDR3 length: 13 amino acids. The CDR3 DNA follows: TGTGCCAGCAGCAGAGACAGGGTCACTGAAGCTTTCTTT. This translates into CASSRDRVTEAFF.

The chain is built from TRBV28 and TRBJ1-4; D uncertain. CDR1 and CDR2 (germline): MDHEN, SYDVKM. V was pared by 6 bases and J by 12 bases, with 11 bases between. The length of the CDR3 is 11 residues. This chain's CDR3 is CASRMTRELFF. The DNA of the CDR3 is TGTGCCAGCAGGATGACTCGTGAACTGTTTTTT.

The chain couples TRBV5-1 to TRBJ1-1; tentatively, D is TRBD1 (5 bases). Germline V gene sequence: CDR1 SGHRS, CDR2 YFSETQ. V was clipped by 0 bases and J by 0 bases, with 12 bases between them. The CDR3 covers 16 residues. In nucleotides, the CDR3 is TGCGCCAGCAGCTTGGCCCCTGGGGGGTTGAACACTGAAGCTTTCTTT. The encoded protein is CASSLAPGGLNTEAFF.

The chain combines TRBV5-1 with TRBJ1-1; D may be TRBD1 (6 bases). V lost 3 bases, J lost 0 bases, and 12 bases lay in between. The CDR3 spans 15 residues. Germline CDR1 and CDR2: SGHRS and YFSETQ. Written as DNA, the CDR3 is TGCGCCAGCAGCTCCCGAGGGGGATTGAACACTGAAGCTTTCTTT. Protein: CASSSRGGLNTEAFF.

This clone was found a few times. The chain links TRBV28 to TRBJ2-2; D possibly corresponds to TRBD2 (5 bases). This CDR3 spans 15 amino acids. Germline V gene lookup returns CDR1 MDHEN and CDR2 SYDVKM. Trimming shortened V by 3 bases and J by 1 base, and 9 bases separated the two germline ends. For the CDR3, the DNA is TGTGCCAGCAGTTTGGTTCGGGAGAACACCGGGGAGCTGTTTTTT. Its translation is CASSLVRENTGELFF.

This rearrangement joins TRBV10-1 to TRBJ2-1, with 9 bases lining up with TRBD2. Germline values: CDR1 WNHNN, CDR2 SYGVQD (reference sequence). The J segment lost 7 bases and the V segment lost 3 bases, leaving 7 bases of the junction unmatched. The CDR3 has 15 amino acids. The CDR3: CASSDASGGSNEQFF. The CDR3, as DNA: TGCGCCAGCAGTGATGCCAGCGGGGGGTCTAATGAGCAGTTCTTC.

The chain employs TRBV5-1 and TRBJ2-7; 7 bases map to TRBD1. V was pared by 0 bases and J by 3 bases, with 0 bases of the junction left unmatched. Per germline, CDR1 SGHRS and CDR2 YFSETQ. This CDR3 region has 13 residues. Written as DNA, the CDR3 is TGCGCCAGCAGCTTGGACAGGGGCTACGAGCAGTACTTC. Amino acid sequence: CASSLDRGYEQYF.

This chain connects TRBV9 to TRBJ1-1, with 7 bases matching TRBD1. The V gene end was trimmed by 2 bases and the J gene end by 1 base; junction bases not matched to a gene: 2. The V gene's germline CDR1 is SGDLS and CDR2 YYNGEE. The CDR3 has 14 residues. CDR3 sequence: CASSVNRGNTEAFF. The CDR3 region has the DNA TGTGCCAGCAGCGTCAACAGGGGGAACACTGAAGCTTTCTTT. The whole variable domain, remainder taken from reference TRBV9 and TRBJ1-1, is DSGVTQTPKHLITATGQRVTLRCSPRSGDLSVYWYQQSLDQGLQFLIQYYNGEERAKGNILERFSAQQFPDLHSELNLSSLELGDSALYFCASSVNRGNTEAFFGQGTRLTVV.

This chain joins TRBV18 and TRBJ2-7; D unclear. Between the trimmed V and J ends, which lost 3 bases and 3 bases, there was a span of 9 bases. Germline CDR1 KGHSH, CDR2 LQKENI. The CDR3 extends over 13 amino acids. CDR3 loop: CASSPGANYEQYF. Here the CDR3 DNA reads TGTGCCAGCTCACCTGGAGCAAACTACGAGCAGTACTTC.

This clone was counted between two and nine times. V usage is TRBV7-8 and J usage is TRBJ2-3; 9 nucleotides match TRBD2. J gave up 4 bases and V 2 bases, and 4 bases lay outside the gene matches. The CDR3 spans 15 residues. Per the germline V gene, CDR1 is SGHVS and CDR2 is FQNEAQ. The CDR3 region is CASSLSSGAADTQYF. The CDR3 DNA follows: TGTGCCAGCAGCTTATCTAGCGGGGCAGCAGATACGCAGTATTTT.

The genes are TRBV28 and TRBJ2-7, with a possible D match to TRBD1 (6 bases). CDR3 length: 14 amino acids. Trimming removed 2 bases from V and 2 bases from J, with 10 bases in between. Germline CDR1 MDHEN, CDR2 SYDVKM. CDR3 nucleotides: TGTGCCAGCAGTTTAAGGGGGAAACCCTACGAGCAGTACGTC. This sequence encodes CASSLRGKPYEQYV.

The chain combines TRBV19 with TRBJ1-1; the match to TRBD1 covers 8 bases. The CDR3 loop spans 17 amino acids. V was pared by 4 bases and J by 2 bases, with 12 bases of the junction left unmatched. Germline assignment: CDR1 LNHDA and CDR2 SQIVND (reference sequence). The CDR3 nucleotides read TGTGCCAGTAGTACCCTCGACAGGGGTTTAATAAACACTGAAGCTTTCTTT. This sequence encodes CASSTLDRGLINTEAFF. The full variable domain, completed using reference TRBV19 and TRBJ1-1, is DGGITQSPKYLFRKEGQNVTLSCEQNLNHDAMYWYRQDPGQGLRLIYYSQIVNDFQKGDIAEGYSVSREKKESFPLTVTSAQKNPTAFYLCASSTLDRGLINTEAFFGQGTRLTVV.

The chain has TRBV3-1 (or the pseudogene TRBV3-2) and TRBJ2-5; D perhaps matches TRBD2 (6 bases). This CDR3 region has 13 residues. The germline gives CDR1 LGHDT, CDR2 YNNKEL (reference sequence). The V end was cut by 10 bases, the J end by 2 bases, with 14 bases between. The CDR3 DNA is TGTGCCACTTCGGTGGGGAGGCAAGAGACCCAGTACTTC. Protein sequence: CATSVGRQETQYF.

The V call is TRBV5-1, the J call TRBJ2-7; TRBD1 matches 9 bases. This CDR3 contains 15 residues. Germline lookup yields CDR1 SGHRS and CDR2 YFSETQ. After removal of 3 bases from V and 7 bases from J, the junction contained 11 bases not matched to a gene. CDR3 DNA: TGCGCCAGCAGCTGGACAGGGGCCCTCTCGGGTGAGCAGTACTTC. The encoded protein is CASSWTGALSGEQYF. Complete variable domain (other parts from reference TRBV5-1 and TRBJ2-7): KAGVTQTPRYLIKTRGQQVTLSCSPISGHRSVSWYQQTPGQGLQFLFEYFSETQRNKGNFPGRFSGRQFSNSRSEMNVSTLELGDSALYLCASSWTGALSGEQYFGPGTRLTVT.

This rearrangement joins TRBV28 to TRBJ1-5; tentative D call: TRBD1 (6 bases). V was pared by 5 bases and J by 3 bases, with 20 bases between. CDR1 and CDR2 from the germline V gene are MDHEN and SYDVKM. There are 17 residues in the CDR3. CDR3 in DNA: TGTGCCAGCAGTCGATACGGGATCAGGGGAGTCAATCAGCCCCAGCATTTT. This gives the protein CASSRYGIRGVNQPQHF.

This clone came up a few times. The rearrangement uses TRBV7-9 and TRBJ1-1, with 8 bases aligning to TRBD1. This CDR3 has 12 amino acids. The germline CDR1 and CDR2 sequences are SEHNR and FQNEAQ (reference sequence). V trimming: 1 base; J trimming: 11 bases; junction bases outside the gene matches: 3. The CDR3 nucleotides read TGTGCCAGCAGCTTAGACAGGGGGGCCGCTTTCTTT. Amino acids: CASSLDRGAAFF.

The CDR3, as DNA: TGTGCCAGTAGCCCTCAGGGGGCCGTCGCTGAAGCTTTCTTT. It specifies CASSPQGAVAEAFF. The J gene is TRBJ1-1, the V gene TRBV19; 8 nucleotides agree with TRBD1. V was pared by 6 bases and J by 6 bases, with 9 bases of the junction left unmatched. Germline values: CDR1 LNHDA, CDR2 SQIVND (reference sequence). The CDR3 has 14 residues.

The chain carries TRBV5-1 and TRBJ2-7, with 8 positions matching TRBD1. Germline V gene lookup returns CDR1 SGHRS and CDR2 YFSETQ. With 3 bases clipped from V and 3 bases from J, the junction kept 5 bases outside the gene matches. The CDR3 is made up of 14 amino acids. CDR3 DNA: TGCGCCAGCAGCTCAAAACAGGGGGGCTACGAGCAGTACTTC. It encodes CASSSKQGGYEQYF.

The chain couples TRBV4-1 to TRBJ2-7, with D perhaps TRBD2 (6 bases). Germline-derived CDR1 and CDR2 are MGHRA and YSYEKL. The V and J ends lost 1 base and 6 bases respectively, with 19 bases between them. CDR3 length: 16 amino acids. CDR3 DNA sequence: TGCGCCAGCAGCCAAGTCCGGCGGGGCGGTCTGACCGAGCAGTACTTC. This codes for CASSQVRRGGLTEQYF.

The CDR3 here is CASRGTGGAGELFF. The CDR3 coding sequence is TGTGCCAGCAGGGGGACGGGGGGCGCCGGGGAGCTGTTTTTT. The rearrangement links TRBV6-5 to TRBJ2-2, with D perhaps matching TRBD2 (7 bases). Germline V gene lookup returns CDR1 MNHEY and CDR2 SVGAGI. The CDR3 length is 14 residues. V lost 6 bases, J lost 6 bases, and 14 bases lay in between.

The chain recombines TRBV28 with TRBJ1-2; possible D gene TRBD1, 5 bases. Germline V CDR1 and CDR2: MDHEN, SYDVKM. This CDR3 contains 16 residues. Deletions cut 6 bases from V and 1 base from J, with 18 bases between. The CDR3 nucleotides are TGTGCCAGCAGGTCTTCCGCGCGGGGACTTAACTATGGCTACACCTTC. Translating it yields CASRSSARGLNYGYTF.

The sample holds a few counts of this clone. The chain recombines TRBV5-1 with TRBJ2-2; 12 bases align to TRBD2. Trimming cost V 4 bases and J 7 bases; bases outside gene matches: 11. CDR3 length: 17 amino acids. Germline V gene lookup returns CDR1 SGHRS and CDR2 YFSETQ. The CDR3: CASSTWTSGAAGGELFF. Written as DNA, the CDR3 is TGCGCCAGCAGCACCTGGACTAGCGGGGCGGCGGGCGGGGAGCTGTTTTTT.

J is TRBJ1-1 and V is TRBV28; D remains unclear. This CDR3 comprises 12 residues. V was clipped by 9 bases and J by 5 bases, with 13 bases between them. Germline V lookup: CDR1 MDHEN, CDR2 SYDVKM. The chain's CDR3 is CASRERRTEAFF. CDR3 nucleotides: TGTGCCAGTCGGGAGAGAAGGACTGAAGCTTTCTTT. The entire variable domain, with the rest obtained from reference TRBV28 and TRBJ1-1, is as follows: DVKVTQSSRYLVKRTGEKVFLECVQDMDHENMFWYRQDPGLGLRLIYFSYDVKMKEKGDIPEGYSVSREKKERFSLILESASTNQTSMYLCASRERRTEAFFGQGTRLTVV.